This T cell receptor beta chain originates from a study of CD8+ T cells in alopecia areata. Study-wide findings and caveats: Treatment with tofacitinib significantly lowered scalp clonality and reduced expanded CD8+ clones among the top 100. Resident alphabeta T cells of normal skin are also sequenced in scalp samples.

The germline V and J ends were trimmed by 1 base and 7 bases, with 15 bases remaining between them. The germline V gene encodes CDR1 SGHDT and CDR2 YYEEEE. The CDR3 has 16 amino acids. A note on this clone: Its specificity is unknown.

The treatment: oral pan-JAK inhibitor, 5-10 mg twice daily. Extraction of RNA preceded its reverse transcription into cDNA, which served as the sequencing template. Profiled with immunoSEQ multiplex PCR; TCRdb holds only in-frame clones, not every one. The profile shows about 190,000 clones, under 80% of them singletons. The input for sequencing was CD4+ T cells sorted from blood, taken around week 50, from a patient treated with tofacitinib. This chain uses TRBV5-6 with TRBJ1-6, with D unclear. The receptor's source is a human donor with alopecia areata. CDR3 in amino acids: CASSLRKAGVNSPLHF. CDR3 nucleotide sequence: TGTGCCAGCAGCTTGCGCAAAGCAGGAGTAAATTCACCCCTCCACTTT.